This entry lists 15 T cell receptor beta chains sequenced from one sample in a study of blood T cell repertoires in COVID-19. Assay used: immunoSEQ multiplex PCR; TCRdb lists only in-frame clones, some missing. The sample contains approximately 150,000 clones, 70% to 90% of which appear only once. Material for sequencing was peripheral blood. The source of these receptors is a woman in her forties or fifties with COVID-19, enrolled during active disease.

The CDR3 coding sequence is TGTGCCAGCAGCCAAGATCGGGGACAGGGGGCGTTATCTGAAGCTTTCTTT. Translated: CASSQDRGQGALSEAFF. This rearrangement joins TRBV4-2 to TRBJ1-1; TRBD1 matches 12 bases. Germline assignment: CDR1 LGHNA and CDR2 YNFKEQ. CDR3 size: 17 residues. The trim removed 0 bases at V and 6 bases at J, leaving 8 bases unmatched.

The chain has TRBV7-7 and TRBJ2-5, with TRBD2 matching over 7 bases. The V gene end was trimmed by 1 base and the J gene end by 1 base; junction bases not matched to a gene: 6. This CDR3 contains 16 residues. Germline CDR1 is SSHAT and CDR2 is FNYEAQ (reference sequence). The DNA for the CDR3 is TGTGCCAGCAGCTTAGGGGCGGGGACTATCCAAGAGACCCAGTACTTC. It codes for CASSLGAGTIQETQYF.

In DNA form, the CDR3 reads TGTGCCAGCAGCTTGGATACCAGGGAGGGGGATGGCTACACCTTC. It yields the protein CASSLDTREGDGYTF. The chain is built from TRBV5-7 and TRBJ1-2; perhaps TRBD1 as D (6 bases). TRBV5-7 is designated an ORF whose function remains uncertain. This CDR3 region has 15 residues. Trimming took 0 bases from V and 6 from J, leaving 15 bases between them.

The chain recombines TRBV30 with TRBJ1-4; the D gene is possibly TRBD1 (5 bases). CDR3 length equals 14 residues. Germline CDR1 reads GTSNPN; CDR2 reads SVGIG (reference sequence). V was trimmed by 0 bases and J by 4 bases, leaving 9 bases between them. The CDR3 sequence is CAWSVTGSNEKLFF. The CDR3 nucleotides read TGTGCCTGGAGTGTAACAGGAAGTAATGAAAAACTGTTTTTT.

The V gene is TRBV28, the J gene TRBJ2-7; possible D gene TRBD1, 6 bases. V lost 7 bases, J lost 4 bases, and 11 bases lay in between. Per the germline V gene, CDR1 is MDHEN and CDR2 is SYDVKM. CDR3 length: 12 residues. The CDR3 is CASTSGQYEQYF. In DNA, the CDR3 is TGTGCCAGCACCTCCGGACAGTACGAGCAGTACTTC. Together with reference TRBV28 and TRBJ2-7, the CDR3 gives the full variable domain: DVKVTQSSRYLVKRTGEKVFLECVQDMDHENMFWYRQDPGLGLRLIYFSYDVKMKEKGDIPEGYSVSREKKERFSLILESASTNQTSMYLCASTSGQYEQYFGPGTRLTVT.

Only a few counts were recorded for this clone. This sequence joins TRBV27 and TRBJ2-3, with 8 bases lining up with TRBD1. Germline V CDR1 and CDR2: MNHEY, SMNVEV (reference sequence). There are 15 residues in the CDR3. Trimming cost V 1 base and J 6 bases; bases outside gene matches: 6. CDR3 DNA sequence: TGTGCCAGCAGTTTATTGCCGACAGGGGTGGATACGCAGTATTTT. Its protein is CASSLLPTGVDTQYF.

The chain joins TRBV18 to TRBJ2-4; 8 bases are shared with TRBD1. This CDR3 comprises 16 residues. V shed 3 bases, J shed 3 bases, and the junction held 7 bases outside the gene matches. The V gene's germline CDR1 is KGHSH and CDR2 LQKENI. The CDR3 here is CASSPPQGAVKNIQYF. For the CDR3, the DNA is TGTGCCAGCTCACCTCCGCAGGGGGCAGTCAAAAACATTCAGTACTTC. Supplemented by reference TRBV18 and TRBJ2-4, the full variable domain reads NAGVMQNPRHLVRRRGQEARLRCSPMKGHSHVYWYRQLPEEGLKFMVYLQKENIIDESGMPKERFSAEFPKEGPSILRIQQVVRGDSAAYFCASSPPQGAVKNIQYFGAGTRLSVL.

The chain carries TRBV7-2 and TRBJ1-2, with 9 bases identical to TRBD1. The V and J ends lost 5 bases and 4 bases, in that order; junction bases with no gene match: 5. This CDR3 is built from 14 residues. The germline V gene encodes CDR1 SGHTA and CDR2 FQGNSA. This chain's CDR3 is CASSKTGGPYGYTF. CDR3 nucleotides: TGTGCCAGCAGCAAGACAGGGGGACCCTATGGCTACACCTTC.

The chain is built from TRBV24-1 and TRBJ1-5; D gene unclear. The CDR3 consists of 14 residues. Germline loops: CDR1 KGHDR, CDR2 SFDVKD. Trimming took off 4 bases at V and 6 bases at J, with 12 bases between the two ends. CDR3 sequence: CATSEDGSPQPQHF. The CDR3 DNA sequence: TGTGCCACCAGTGAGGACGGGAGCCCTCAGCCCCAGCATTTT.

The chain is built from TRBV4-1 and TRBJ1-4; D is uncertain. Germline V gives CDR1 MGHRA, CDR2 YSYEKL. V dropped 4 bases and J dropped 11 bases, with 11 bases sitting between them. The CDR3 extends over 12 amino acids. CDR3 DNA: TGCGCCAGCAGCCTCCCTCCCCAGAAACTGTTTTTT. Protein product: CASSLPPQKLFF.

This chain joins TRBV6-5 and TRBJ2-1; 7 bases fit TRBD1. Germline CDR1 MNHEY, CDR2 SVGAGI. CDR3 length equals 13 residues. The V segment lost 7 bases and the J segment 8 bases; nucleotides outside the gene matches: 8. CDR3 residues: CASTMTGKDEQFF. The CDR3 DNA reads TGTGCCAGCACCATGACAGGGAAGGATGAGCAGTTCTTC.

The gene calls are TRBV5-1 and TRBJ2-5; D gene unclear. The germline gives CDR1 SGHRS, CDR2 YFSETQ. The CDR3 sequence is 15 residues long. Trimming removed 0 bases from V and 2 bases from J, with 11 bases in between. CDR3 protein: CASSLGSASQETQYF. The DNA of the CDR3 is TGCGCCAGCAGCTTGGGATCTGCCAGTCAAGAGACCCAGTACTTC.

This chain connects TRBV5-6 to TRBJ2-3; no firm D call. This CDR3 contains 15 residues. The germline V gene encodes CDR1 SGHDT and CDR2 YYEEEE. The germline V and J ends were trimmed by 4 bases and 0 bases, with 12 bases remaining between them. CDR3 sequence (DNA): TGTGCCAGCAGCCGAAGAGCGACTAGCACAGATACGCAGTATTTT. It encodes CASSRRATSTDTQYF. The whole variable domain, remainder taken from reference TRBV5-6 and TRBJ2-3, is DAGVTQSPTHLIKTRGQQVTLRCSPKSGHDTVSWYQQALGQGPQFIFQYYEEEERQRGNFPDRFSGHQFPNYSSELNVNALLLGDSALYLCASSRRATSTDTQYFGPGTRLTVL.

The chain links TRBV27 to TRBJ1-2; 7 bases line up with TRBD1. The CDR3 is 14 residues long. From germline, CDR1 is MNHEY and CDR2 SMNVEV (reference sequence). Germline trimming cut 6 bases from V and 5 bases from J; bases unmatched to any gene: 9. CDR3 loop: CASRKPGTVYGYTF. CDR3 sequence (DNA): TGTGCCAGCAGAAAGCCCGGGACAGTGTATGGCTACACCTTC.

The rearrangement uses TRBV19 and TRBJ2-1; 10 nucleotides agree with TRBD2. Losses at the gene ends were 5 bases for V and 0 bases for J; bases not matched to a gene: 13. This CDR3 comprises 19 residues. The V gene's germline CDR1 is LNHDA and CDR2 SQIVND (reference sequence). The DNA of the CDR3 is TGTGCCAGTAGTCGTCCTAGCGGGGGCCTTCAGAGCTCCTACAATGAGCAGTTCTTC. It translates to CASSRPSGGLQSSYNEQFF.